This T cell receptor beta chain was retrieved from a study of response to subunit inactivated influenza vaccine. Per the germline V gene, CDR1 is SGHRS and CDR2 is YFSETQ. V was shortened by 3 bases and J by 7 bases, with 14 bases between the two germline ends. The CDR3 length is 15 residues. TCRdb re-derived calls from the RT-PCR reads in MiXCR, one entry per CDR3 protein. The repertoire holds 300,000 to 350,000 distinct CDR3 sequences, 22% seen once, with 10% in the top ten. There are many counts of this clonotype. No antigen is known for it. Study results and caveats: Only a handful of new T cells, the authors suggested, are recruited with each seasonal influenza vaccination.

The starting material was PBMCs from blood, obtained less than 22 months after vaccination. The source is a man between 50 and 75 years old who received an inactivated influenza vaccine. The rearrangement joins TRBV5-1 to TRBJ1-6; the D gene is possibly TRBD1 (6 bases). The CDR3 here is CASSSDPTGNSPLHF. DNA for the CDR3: TGCGCCAGCAGCTCAGACCCTACAGGGAATTCACCCCTCCACTTT.